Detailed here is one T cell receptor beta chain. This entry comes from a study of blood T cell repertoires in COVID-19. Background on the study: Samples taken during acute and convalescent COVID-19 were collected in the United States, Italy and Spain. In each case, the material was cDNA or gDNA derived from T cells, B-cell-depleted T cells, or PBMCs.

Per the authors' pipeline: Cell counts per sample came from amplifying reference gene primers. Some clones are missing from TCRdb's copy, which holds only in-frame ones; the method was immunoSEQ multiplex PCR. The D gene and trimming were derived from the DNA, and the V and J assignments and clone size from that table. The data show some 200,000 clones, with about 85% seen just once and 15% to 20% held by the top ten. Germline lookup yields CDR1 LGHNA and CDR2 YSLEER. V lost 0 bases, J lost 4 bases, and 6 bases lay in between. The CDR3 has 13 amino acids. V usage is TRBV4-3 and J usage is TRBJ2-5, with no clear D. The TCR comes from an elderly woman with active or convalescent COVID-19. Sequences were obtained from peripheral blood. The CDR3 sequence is CASSQDSRETQYF. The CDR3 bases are TGCGCCAGCAGCCAAGATAGTCGAGAGACCCAGTACTTC.